These 9 T cell receptor beta chains came from one sample sequenced in a study of pediatric ulcerative colitis. TCRdb's table, derived via immunoSEQ multiplex PCR, lists solely in-frame clones and lacks some. The sample has roughly 19,000 clones, less than 85% seen once. One to two pinch biopsies were taken from the rectum during colonoscopy. The sequencing sample was made of gut tissue. The receptors come from a boy younger than 18 with moderate ulcerative colitis.

This clone was recorded a few times. V usage is TRBV19 and J usage is TRBJ1-2; 11 positions match TRBD1. From germline, CDR1 is LNHDA and CDR2 SQIVND (reference sequence). The CDR3 is 13 residues long. The trim removed 4 bases at V and 7 bases at J, leaving 2 bases unmatched. The CDR3 DNA reads TGTGCCAGTAGTAGGACAGGGGGCTTTGGCTACACCTTC. Translated, it gives CASSRTGGFGYTF. Full variable domain (missing parts from reference TRBV19 and TRBJ1-2): DGGITQSPKYLFRKEGQNVTLSCEQNLNHDAMYWYRQDPGQGLRLIYYSQIVNDFQKGDIAEGYSVSREKKESFPLTVTSAQKNPTAFYLCASSRTGGFGYTFGSGTRLTVV.

This chain uses TRBV9 with TRBJ2-1; D may be TRBD2 (5 bases). V was cut by 4 bases and J by 9 bases, with 17 bases left in between. The CDR3 is 14 amino acids. Germline lookup yields CDR1 SGDLS and CDR2 YYNGEE. The CDR3 coding sequence is TGTGCCAGCAGCCCAGGCCGCGTCGGAGGTGAGCAGTTCTTC. This gives the protein CASSPGRVGGEQFF.

This clone was seen a few times. The J gene is TRBJ2-7, the V gene TRBV2; D is ambiguous. V was cut by 5 bases and J by 2 bases, with 10 bases left in between. This CDR3 comprises 13 residues. Germline values: CDR1 SNHLY, CDR2 FYNNEI. The CDR3 protein is CASSTVLPYEQYF. The CDR3 DNA sequence: TGTGCCAGCAGTACCGTCTTACCCTACGAGCAGTACTTC.

The chain employs TRBV12-1 and TRBJ2-3; TRBD2 reflects the table's D call only, with no check against the DNA. TRBV12-1 is reported as a pseudogene. The CDR3 totals 16 residues. CDR3 protein: CASSLPDGVSTDTQYF. As DNA, the CDR3 is TGTGCCAGCAGCCTTCCCGACGGGGTTAGCACAGATACGCAGTATTTT.

This chain connects TRBV9 to TRBJ2-2; 8 bases map to TRBD1. Germline V gives CDR1 SGDLS, CDR2 YYNGEE. CDR3 length equals 16 residues. Trimming took 5 bases from V and 5 from J; bases not matched to a gene: 11. In nucleotides, the CDR3 is TGTGCCAGCAGATGGGGACAGGACACGATGACCGGGGAGCTGTTTTTT. Its protein product is CASRWGQDTMTGELFF.

This chain links TRBV5-4 with TRBJ2-5; no clear D gene. V gave up 5 bases and J gave up 1 base, with 9 bases separating them. The CDR3 is 13 residues long. Germline-derived CDR1 and CDR2 are SGHNT and YYREEE (reference sequence). In nucleotides, the CDR3 is TGTGCCAGCAGTTATCAGTCCCAAGAGACCCAGTACTTC. Translation gives CASSYQSQETQYF.

The chain joins TRBV10-2 to TRBJ1-1, with 7 positions matching TRBD1. The CDR3 loop spans 13 amino acids. Germline lookup yields CDR1 WSHSY and CDR2 SAAADI. Trimming removed 3 bases from V and 4 bases from J; junction bases left unmatched: 2. The CDR3 sequence: CASSDQGGTEAFF. The DNA of the CDR3 is TGCGCCAGCAGTGACCAGGGGGGCACTGAAGCTTTCTTT.

The chain links TRBV11-2 to TRBJ1-4; no clear D. The CDR3 has 14 amino acids. With 5 bases removed from V and 7 bases from J, the gap between germline ends came to 14 bases. Germline V lookup: CDR1 SGHAT, CDR2 FQNNGV. CDR3 sequence reads: CASSPSPIPEKLFF. CDR3 sequence (DNA): TGTGCCAGCAGCCCTTCCCCGATCCCTGAAAAACTGTTTTTT.

V and J are TRBV6-1 and TRBJ2-7; D is uncertain. V was trimmed by 2 bases and J by 0 bases, leaving 14 bases between them. CDR1 is MNHNS and CDR2 is SASEGT in the germline V gene. The CDR3 spans 16 residues. The DNA of the CDR3 is TGTGCCAGCAGTGAACGGATTAGGACGTTCTCCTACGAGCAGTACTTC. Translated: CASSERIRTFSYEQYF.